A single sample is the source of the 32 T cell receptor beta chains below, sequenced in a study of T cell responses to AZD1222 COVID-19 vaccine. Some clones are missing from TCRdb's copy, which holds only in-frame ones; the method was immunoSEQ multiplex PCR. Among 150,000 to 200,000 clones listed, approximately 95% were seen once. The sample here was peripheral blood, taken on day 0 of AZD1222 vaccination. These receptor sequences come from an adult in good health.

The CDR3 protein is CATQDGHEKLFF. CDR3 in DNA: TGTGCCACCCAGGACGGCCATGAAAAACTGTTTTTT. The chain employs TRBV10-3 and TRBJ1-4; D is uncertain. The V end lost 10 bases, the J end lost 6 bases, and 12 bases lay between the germline ends. The CDR3 is made up of 12 amino acids. Per the germline V gene, CDR1 is ENHRY and CDR2 is SYGVKD.

This chain links TRBV10-3 with TRBJ1-1, with TRBD1 as a possible D gene (6 bases). Germline CDR1 is ENHRY and CDR2 is SYGVKD. The CDR3 consists of 13 residues. The V and J ends lost 6 bases and 2 bases respectively, with 10 bases between them. CDR3 region: CAIRGAVNTEAFF. The CDR3 DNA sequence: TGTGCCATCAGGGGGGCAGTCAACACTGAAGCTTTCTTT.

The CDR3 coding sequence is TGTGCCAGCAGCGGACACGGGACTAGCGGGTACGAGCAGTACTTC. This sequence encodes CASSGHGTSGYEQYF. V usage is TRBV9 and J usage is TRBJ2-7; 12 bases map to TRBD2. The CDR3 loop spans 15 amino acids. The germline V gene encodes CDR1 SGDLS and CDR2 YYNGEE. Losses at the gene ends were 3 bases for V and 4 bases for J; bases not matched to a gene: 5. Supplemented by reference TRBV9 and TRBJ2-7, the full variable domain reads DSGVTQTPKHLITATGQRVTLRCSPRSGDLSVYWYQQSLDQGLQFLIQYYNGEERAKGNILERFSAQQFPDLHSELNLSSLELGDSALYFCASSGHGTSGYEQYFGPGTRLTVT.

The chain combines TRBV7-8 with TRBJ2-1; 7 bases agree with TRBD2. CDR1 is SGHVS and CDR2 is FQNEAQ in the germline V gene. Germline trimming cut 5 bases from V and 0 bases from J; bases unmatched to any gene: 22. This CDR3 is 21 amino acids long. The CDR3 DNA is TGTGCCAGCAGCAATAGTGTTGTTTCGGGGCTAGCGGAGAGCTCCTACAATGAGCAGTTCTTC. Amino acids: CASSNSVVSGLAESSYNEQFF.

The V gene is TRBV25-1, the J gene TRBJ2-1, with TRBD2 matching 9 bases. Trimming cost V 0 bases and J 0 bases; bases outside gene matches: 6. This CDR3 spans 18 amino acids. From germline, CDR1 is MGHDK and CDR2 SYGVNS. Here the CDR3 DNA reads TGTGCCAGCAGTGAATATGGGTTAGCGGGGGACTCCTACAATGAGCAGTTCTTC. The encoded protein is CASSEYGLAGDSYNEQFF.

This clone was picked up one time. This chain uses TRBV24-1 with TRBJ2-3; D unclear. Deletions cut 4 bases from V and 1 base from J, with 5 bases between. Germline values: CDR1 KGHDR, CDR2 SFDVKD. This CDR3 is built from 13 residues. The CDR3 protein is CATSEGGTDTQYF. DNA of the CDR3: TGTGCCACCAGTGAAGGAGGCACAGATACGCAGTATTTT.

The genes are TRBV30 and TRBJ1-4, with D unclear. V was cut by 0 bases and J by 8 bases, with 16 bases left in between. This CDR3 spans 15 amino acids. Germline-derived CDR1 and CDR2 are GTSNPN and SVGIG (reference sequence). The CDR3 DNA reads TGTGCCTGGAGTGTACGGCGGAGGGTTGGCGAAAAACTGTTTTTT. Its protein is CAWSVRRRVGEKLFF.

CDR3 residues: CASSLSAGDQPQHF. CDR3 nucleotide sequence: TGTGCCAGCAGTTTAAGTGCAGGGGATCAGCCCCAGCATTTT. The chain is built from TRBV27 and TRBJ1-5, with a weak D call TRBD1 (6 bases). This CDR3 spans 14 amino acids. Germline V CDR1 and CDR2: MNHEY, SMNVEV (reference sequence). V lost 2 bases to trimming and J lost 5 bases, with 10 bases between them.

The chain uses TRBV10-2 and TRBJ2-7; tentatively, D is TRBD2 (6 bases). The CDR3 totals 13 residues. V was clipped by 6 bases and J by 1 base, with 10 bases between them. Germline V gene data show CDR1 as WSHSY and CDR2 as SAAADI. The CDR3 bases are TGCGCCAGCAGGGAGGGCCAATCCTACGAGCAGTACTTC. This translates into CASREGQSYEQYF.

The chain recombines TRBV5-5 with TRBJ1-1; D call uncertain. Germline V CDR1 and CDR2: SGHKS, YYEKEE (reference sequence). This CDR3 is 12 amino acids long. V shed 4 bases and J shed 8 bases, with 12 bases lying between them. Written as DNA, the CDR3 is TGTGCCAGCAGCGCACGGCACGGAGAAGCTTTCTTT. It is translated as CASSARHGEAFF.

The count of this clone is one. The chain joins TRBV27 to TRBJ2-3; the D gene is possibly TRBD1 (6 bases). The CDR3 consists of 15 residues. Germline CDR1 reads MNHEY; CDR2 reads SMNVEV (reference sequence). The V and J ends lost 3 bases and 6 bases respectively, with 16 bases between them. The DNA for the CDR3 is TGTGCCAGCAGTTTTGAAAACAGGGCCTCCGATACGCAGTATTTT. This encodes CASSFENRASDTQYF.

This clone was seen just once. The J gene is TRBJ1-1, the V gene TRBV10-1; tentative D call: TRBD1 (5 bases). V was cut by 0 bases and J by 0 bases, with 11 bases left in between. Germline CDR1 reads WNHNN; CDR2 reads SYGVQD (reference sequence). The CDR3 contains 16 residues. CDR3 in amino acids: CASSESGGFMNTEAFF. The CDR3 region has the DNA TGCGCCAGCAGTGAGTCCGGGGGGTTCATGAACACTGAAGCTTTCTTT.

The V and J genes are TRBV4-1 and TRBJ2-7; either TRBD1 or TRBD2 may supply D (5 bases each). CDR3 length: 13 amino acids. CDR1 and CDR2 (germline): MGHRA, YSYEKL. V was pared by 6 bases and J by 2 bases, with 11 bases between. DNA of the CDR3: TGCGCCAGCAGTGAGGGACCTGCCTACGAGCAGTACTTC. Protein sequence: CASSEGPAYEQYF.

The count of this clone is one. This chain connects TRBV4-1 to TRBJ2-1; 10 bases align to TRBD2. CDR1 is MGHRA, CDR2 YSYEKL, per germline. The length of the CDR3 is 15 residues. After removal of 3 bases from V and 8 bases from J, the junction contained 7 bases not matched to a gene. CDR3 protein: CASSHSSGSFYEQFF. The CDR3 nucleotides read TGCGCCAGCAGCCACTCTAGCGGGAGTTTTTATGAGCAGTTCTTC.

Here the CDR3 DNA reads TGTGCCAGCACCATAATGAAAATGAACACTGAAGCTTTCTTT. This translates into CASTIMKMNTEAFF. The rearrangement links TRBV28 to TRBJ1-1; D not resolved. The length of the CDR3 is 14 residues. Germline V gives CDR1 MDHEN, CDR2 SYDVKM. V shed 7 bases and J shed 0 bases, with 12 bases lying between them.

This clone was observed once. The chain employs TRBV29-1 and TRBJ1-4; 8 bases agree with TRBD1. Germline CDR1 is SQVTM and CDR2 is ANQGSEA. This CDR3 region has 16 residues. The ends lost 5 bases at V and 7 bases at J; junction bases unmatched: 15. DNA for the CDR3: TGCAGCGTTACGTTAATAACCGGGACAGGAACTGAAAAACTGTTTTTT. This translates into CSVTLITGTGTEKLFF.

This chain links TRBV19 with TRBJ2-7, with 10 bases aligning to TRBD1. V shed 6 bases, J shed 5 bases, and the junction held 4 bases outside the gene matches. Germline assignment: CDR1 LNHDA and CDR2 SQIVND (reference sequence). This CDR3 contains 13 residues. This CDR3 is CASSRDRGNEQYF. In DNA form, the CDR3 reads TGTGCCAGTAGCCGGGACAGGGGCAACGAGCAGTACTTC.

This rearrangement joins TRBV5-1 to TRBJ2-3, with D unresolved. This CDR3 comprises 16 residues. Germline CDR1 and CDR2: SGHRS and YFSETQ. The ends were cut back, 1 base at V and 6 bases at J, with 18 bases in the middle. CDR3 nucleotide sequence: TGCGCCAGCAGCTTGAGTGATCAGCCGCTTGGGGATACGCAGTATTTT. Amino acid sequence: CASSLSDQPLGDTQYF.

J is TRBJ1-1 and V is TRBV12-5; 9 positions match TRBD1. The CDR3 consists of 14 residues. Losses at the gene ends were 5 bases for V and 7 bases for J; bases not matched to a gene: 8. The germline V gene encodes CDR1 LGHNT and CDR2 FRNRAP. DNA of the CDR3: TGTGCTAGTGGTACAGGGGGCGCTTTAAATGAAGCTTTCTTT. Protein product: CASGTGGALNEAFF.

This chain connects TRBV28 to TRBJ1-2; 10 nucleotides match TRBD1. The germline gives CDR1 MDHEN, CDR2 SYDVKM. The CDR3 extends over 15 amino acids. With 7 bases clipped from V and 5 bases from J, the junction kept 10 bases outside the gene matches. The CDR3 loop is CASKPDGTGVYGYTF. DNA of the CDR3: TGTGCCAGCAAGCCGGACGGGACAGGGGTTTATGGCTACACCTTC.

The chain recombines TRBV7-9 with TRBJ1-5; D call uncertain. Trimming removed 5 bases at V and 4 bases at J, with 9 bases between. This CDR3 region has 13 residues. Germline lookup yields CDR1 SEHNR and CDR2 FQNEAQ (reference sequence). The CDR3 protein is CASSPGGNQPQHF. CDR3 bases: TGTGCCAGCAGCCCGGGAGGGAATCAGCCCCAGCATTTT.

This chain uses TRBV28 with TRBJ1-6; D remains ambiguous. V dropped 7 bases and J dropped 13 bases, with 14 bases sitting between them. There are 12 residues in the CDR3. Germline V lookup: CDR1 MDHEN, CDR2 SYDVKM. The CDR3 DNA reads TGTGCCAGCACTTTGGATCTGGCGCCCCTCCACTTT. As protein: CASTLDLAPLHF.

The table lists this clone with a count of one. This chain uses TRBV6-5 with TRBJ1-4; possible D gene TRBD1, 5 bases. Trimming removed 6 bases from V and 3 bases from J, with 11 bases in between. From germline, CDR1 is MNHEY and CDR2 SVGAGI. The CDR3 contains 14 residues. The CDR3 DNA reads as TGTGCCAGCAGAAATGTGGGGGCTAATGAAAAACTGTTTTTT. Translated, it gives CASRNVGANEKLFF.

The CDR3 coding sequence is TGTGCCAGCAGTAGCTACAGCTACGAGCAGTACTTC. Translation gives CASSSYSYEQYF. V is TRBV25-1 and J is TRBJ2-7; D is uncertain. The V gene's germline CDR1 is MGHDK and CDR2 SYGVNS. The ends were cut back, 5 bases at V and 3 bases at J, with 8 bases in the middle. The CDR3 sequence is 12 residues long.

The rearrangement joins TRBV12-3 or TRBV12-4 to TRBJ1-1; D might be TRBD1 (6 bases). This CDR3 spans 12 amino acids. The germline V and J ends were trimmed by 3 bases and 10 bases, with 12 bases remaining between them. DNA of the CDR3: TGTGCCAGCAGTTTGGGGGCGCGGGGAGCTTTCTTT. It is translated as CASSLGARGAFF.

V and J are TRBV29-1 and TRBJ1-2; 8 nucleotides agree with TRBD1. This CDR3 is 13 amino acids long. With 7 bases clipped from V and 4 bases from J, the junction kept 8 bases outside the gene matches. The germline V gene encodes CDR1 SQVTM and CDR2 ANQGSEA. The CDR3 DNA sequence: TGCAGCGCCACAGGGGGGAACCTCTATGGCTACACCTTC. Protein: CSATGGNLYGYTF.

V gene TRBV5-4 combines with J gene TRBJ1-2, with TRBD1 matching over 8 bases. Trimming at V came to 0 bases and at J to 7 bases, leaving 11 bases not matched to a gene. The CDR3 sequence is 16 residues long. Germline lookup yields CDR1 SGHNT and CDR2 YYREEE (reference sequence). As DNA, the CDR3 is TGTGCCAGCAGCTTGGACCGGACCGGGACAGGCGGTGGCTACACCTTC. Translating gives CASSLDRTGTGGGYTF.

The chain uses TRBV19 and TRBJ1-5; 7 positions agree with TRBD1. Germline V gene data show CDR1 as LNHDA and CDR2 as SQIVND (reference sequence). With V trimmed by 4 bases and J by 3 bases, 6 bases remained unmatched. CDR3 length: 15 amino acids. The CDR3 protein is CASSTRDSFNQPQHF. In nucleotides, the CDR3 is TGTGCCAGTAGTACCCGGGACAGCTTCAATCAGCCCCAGCATTTT.

This clone came up once. This chain connects TRBV5-8 to TRBJ2-5; no firm D call. The CDR3 is 13 amino acids. The V and J ends lost 3 bases and 2 bases respectively, with 8 bases between them. From germline, CDR1 is SGHTS and CDR2 YDEGEE. The CDR3 region is CASSYSLQETQYF. Written as DNA, the CDR3 is TGTGCCAGCAGCTACTCACTACAAGAGACCCAGTACTTC.

V gene TRBV6-1 combines with J gene TRBJ1-2; 8 bases align to TRBD1. With 2 bases clipped from V and 8 bases from J, the junction kept 7 bases outside the gene matches. Germline lookup yields CDR1 MNHNS and CDR2 SASEGT. The CDR3 extends over 14 amino acids. The CDR3, as DNA: TGTGCCAGCAGTGAACAGGGGGCGCTGGCCGGCTACACCTTC. This translates into CASSEQGALAGYTF.

The rearrangement joins TRBV6-6 to TRBJ2-7; 9 positions match TRBD2. This CDR3 spans 15 amino acids. Germline values: CDR1 MNHNY, CDR2 SVGAGI (reference sequence). V lost 6 bases and J lost 0; bases outside the gene matches: 6. The CDR3 nucleotides are TGTGCCAGCAGGACCGGAGCGGGGGGCTCCTACGAGCAGTACTTC. Encoded protein: CASRTGAGGSYEQYF.

The gene calls are TRBV27 and TRBJ2-7, with D possibly called TRBD1 or TRBD2 (5 bases each). The length of the CDR3 is 13 residues. V lost 4 bases to trimming and J lost 9 bases, with 16 bases between them. Germline V gene sequence: CDR1 MNHEY, CDR2 SMNVEV (reference sequence). The CDR3 sequence: CASSSRPSGTQYF. The DNA for the CDR3 is TGTGCCAGCAGTTCCAGGCCCTCCGGGACGCAGTACTTC.